This TCR beta chain originates from a study of T-cell memory formation after mild COVID-19 (dated by TCRdb to the early 2020s). For context, the study as a whole: Most TCR sequence clusters were specific to one of the two donors. In two donors, T-cell clones that expanded and contracted after mild COVID-19 were followed by sequencing TCRalpha and TCRbeta repertoires longitudinally. Two young, previously healthy adult volunteers made up the cohort, one male and one female. Study-level results and caveats: Clones that contracted from day 15 to 85 showed balanced CD4/CD8 phenotypes, whereas a second wave of clones that expanded from day 15 to 37 leaned towards CD4+. Some responding clones were found in pre-infection memory, which suggests that pre-existing cross-reactive memory T cells took part in the SARS-CoV-2 response. Whether the second-wave clones peaking on day 37 were SARS-CoV-2 specific was not confirmed. Contracting CD4+ clones turned up mainly in the CM and EM memory subsets, whereas EMRA was where CD8+ clones were enriched. The study covered only a couple of mild cases, and larger cohorts including severe cases with pre-infection samples were considered necessary.

The run used an Illumina NovaSeq 6000. Using 5'RACE with constant-segment primers, TCRalpha and TCRbeta cDNA libraries were constructed, with sample barcodes and unique molecular identifiers added in the process. RNA was extracted from every sample with Trizol reagent. Library amplification was performed in two PCR steps, and a second sample barcode and Illumina TruSeq adapters were introduced in the second step. Sequencing of libraries was performed on an Illumina NovaSeq with 2 x 150 bp paired-end reads. As for how the authors treated the data: Demultiplexing of reads and collapsing into UMI-guided consensus sequences were performed with migec v1.2.7. Using mixcr v2.1.11, the UMI consensuses were aligned to TRA and TRB V and J templates and assembled into clonotypes. A clonotype was counted as expanded or contracted only if both edgeR and NoisET called the change significant, with noise models trained on biological replicates. edgeR calls used a false discovery rate-adjusted p below 0.01 and a log2 fold-change threshold of 1. As an exploratory analysis of dynamics, max-normalized trajectories of the 1000 most abundant clonotypes were examined with PCA combined with hierarchical clustering. Separately sequenced CD4+ and CD8+ repertoires were used to assign a CD4 or CD8 phenotype to each responding clone. TCRdb ran its own pipeline on the public reads, namely fastp trimming at Q25 and MiXCR clone calling, and kept in-frame beta chains. Rows matching on CDR3 protein sequence are summarized as one entry with the most common DNA and genes. None of the V and J calls come from the authors' own analysis; TCRdb made them. The sample includes 190,000 or so distinct CDR3 sequences, with about 10% observed a single time. The ten largest account for under 3.5% of the sample.

Ficoll-Paque density gradient centrifugation was the method used to isolate PBMCs. From the germline V gene (reference sequence), CDR1 is LGHDT and CDR2 is YNNKEL. Trimming removed 3 bases from V and 4 bases from J; the gene matches leave 11 bases unexplained. The CDR3 starts with the cysteine, ends with the phenylalanine, and has 16 residues. CDR3 DNA only is kept here, 48 bases in frame from base 1. Notes on this clonotype: Its cognate antigen has yet to be identified. Within one base of it there is no much larger clone, and no base qualities were kept.

The sequenced sample consisted of PBMCs or a T cell subset sorted from them (not recorded which). This TCR was sampled from a man between 18 and 35 years old who had mild COVID-19 (a few samples of this study predate the infection). The sample titles of this study are shuffled in the database, so cell type and time point are left out; the donor was told from shared clones. In this chain, TRBV3-1 is recombined with TRBJ2-5; 7 junctional bases match TRBD1. CDR3 region: CASSQGLTGRAETQYF. The sequenced DNA is TGTGCCAGCAGCCAGGGCCTGACAGGGCGCGCAGAGACCCAGTACTTC.